This T cell receptor (beta chain) stems from a study of blood T cell repertoires in COVID-19. Turning to the study itself: Sample material is recorded as cDNA or gDNA derived from T cells, B-cell-depleted T cells, or PBMCs.

Original processing methods: Reference gene primer amplification in the assay estimated nucleated cell counts. Using immunoSEQ multiplex PCR, the repertoire was profiled, and TCRdb retains in-frame clones only, with some absent. The DNA gave D and trimming, while V, J and clone size come from that table. The sample lists 99,000 or so clones, about four fifths occurring once. Germline CDR1 and CDR2: SNHLY and FYNNEI. This CDR3 has 15 amino acids. Losses at the gene ends were 8 bases for V and 0 bases for J; bases not matched to a gene: 6. Material for sequencing was peripheral blood. The rearrangement joins TRBV2 to TRBJ1-5; 8 bases align to TRBD1. This TCR derives from an elderly woman with acute or convalescent COVID-19. CDR3 in amino acids: CASQGGQGSNQPQHF. The DNA of the CDR3 is TGTGCCAGCCAAGGAGGACAGGGTAGCAATCAGCCCCAGCATTTT.